A selection of T cell receptor beta chains follows, all from one sample in a study of shared clonotypes between healthy human individuals. Some clones are missing from TCRdb's copy, which holds only in-frame ones; the method was immunoSEQ multiplex PCR. The repertoire holds about 2.5 million clones, 85% to 95% seen once, with around 0.4% in the top ten. Sequencing was done on a sample of naive CD4+ T cells from PBMCs. The receptors here all came from a man aged 18 to 30 in good health. Some clones in this sample may be carry-over from other donors' samples. Each CDR3 is given with its conserved first and last residue. The D gene is left open where the match is weak. Expanded clones get a size class; other rows say once, few or many, or leave the size out.

>TRBD1|TRBV6-6|.|TRBJ1-5
TGTGCCAGCAACCAACAGGGGATTCAGCCCCAGCATTTT
CASNQQGIQPQHF
>TRBD2|TRBV5-4|.|TRBJ2-5
TGTGCCAGCAGCTTGGCAAAGGGAGGGGAGACCCAGTACTTC
CASSLAKGGETQYF
>TRBD2|TRBV11-2|.|TRBJ2-5
TGTGCCAGCAGCCGCGGACTAGCGGGAGAGACCCAGTACTTC
CASSRGLAGETQYF
>.|TRBV15|.|TRBJ1-4
TGTGCCACCAGCAGAGAAATGGCCTCCCGTGAAAAACTGTTTTTT
CATSREMASREKLFF
>.|TRBV5-8|.|TRBJ1-1
TGCGCCAGCAGTCGTTGGGGCACTGAAGCTTTCTTT
CASSRWGTEAFF
>TRBD1|TRBV11-2|once|TRBJ2-2
TGTGCCAGCAGCATGGGACAGGGGGCGACTGAGTTGACCGGGGAGCTGTTTTTT
CASSMGQGATELTGELFF
>.|TRBV5-8|.|TRBJ2-5
TGTGCCAGCAGCTTGTTTGGAGGGCAGAGAGAGACCCAGTACTTC
CASSLFGGQRETQYF
>.|TRBV6-5|.|TRBJ1-2
TGTGCCAGCAGTTACCGACTCACCTATGGCTACACCTTC
CASSYRLTYGYTF
>.|TRBV28|.|TRBJ1-1
TGTGCCAGCAGTTTATTCCGGTGGGGCACTGAAGCTTTCTTT
CASSLFRWGTEAFF
>TRBD1|TRBV4-1|few|TRBJ1-2
TGCGCCAGCAGCAGCCGACAGGGAGGCTATGGCTACACCTTC
CASSSRQGGYGYTF
>TRBD2|TRBV5-4|.|TRBJ2-1
TGTGCCAGCAGCCAAAAAGCGGGGGCAGCCTACAATGAGCAGTTCTTC
CASSQKAGAAYNEQFF
>.|TRBV6-1|.|TRBJ1-1
TGTGCCAGCAGTGATTTGGCGAACACTGAAGCTTTCTTT
CASSDLANTEAFF
>TRBD2|TRBV4-1|.|TRBJ2-7
TGCGCCAGCAGCCAACAAGAAGTGGCTAGCGGGTCCGCCTACGAGCAGTACTTC
CASSQQEVASGSAYEQYF
>.|TRBV14|once|TRBJ2-7
TGTGCCAGCAGCCAAGATCCAGGGTACTCCTACGAGCAGTACTTC
CASSQDPGYSYEQYF
>.|TRBV4-1|once|TRBJ1-2
TGCGCCAGCAGCCTCGGTTTTGGGGGCAACTATGGCTACACCTTC
CASSLGFGGNYGYTF
>.|TRBV6-1|.|TRBJ1-1
TGTGCCAGCAGAGTTCAGAGGGCCACTGAAGCTTTCTTT
CASRVQRATEAFF
>.|TRBV5-8|.|TRBJ1-2
TGTGCCAGCAGCTTGCTGGGTGGCTACACCTTC
CASSLLGGYTF
>TRBD1|TRBV10-3|.|TRBJ2-7
TGTGCCGCCAACCGGGACAGGGAGAACGAGCAGTACTTC
CAANRDRENEQYF
>TRBD2|TRBV7-6|.|TRBJ2-1
TGTGCCAGCAGCTTAGCTATGGGACTAGCGGCCCCCTTGGAGCAGTTCTTC
CASSLAMGLAAPLEQFF
>.|TRBV7-8|.|TRBJ2-7
TGTGCCAGCAGCTTACCCCCGAGCTCCTACGAGCAGTACTTC
CASSLPPSSYEQYF
>TRBD1|TRBV19|few|TRBJ1-1
TGTGCCAGTAGTGTCTTTCCAGGGGGATCCAGCGCTGAAGCTTTCTTT
CASSVFPGGSSAEAFF
>TRBD1|TRBV14|.|TRBJ2-7
TGTGCCAGCAGCCAAGTCCCGACAGGGACGAACGAGCAGTACTTC
CASSQVPTGTNEQYF
>TRBD1|TRBV6-1|.|TRBJ2-7
TGTGCCAGCAGGACGACAGGGAGCGCGGGCGAGCAGTACTTC
CASRTTGSAGEQYF
>.|TRBV5-1|.|TRBJ2-7
TGCGCCAGCAGCTTGGAGTCGCCAGGCGCCTACGAGCAGTACTTC
CASSLESPGAYEQYF